Below are 31 T cell receptor beta chains sequenced from a single sample in a study of pediatric ulcerative colitis. Clones were sequenced by immunoSEQ multiplex PCR, and TCRdb holds only the in-frame ones, with some missing. The sample records 20,000 to 25,000 clones, over 60% being singletons. One to two pinch biopsies were taken from the rectum during colonoscopy. Sequenced: gut tissue. The receptors were gathered from a boy aged 10-17 years with severe ulcerative colitis.

This chain links TRBV5-4 with TRBJ2-3; D is unresolved. This CDR3 is built from 15 residues. The germline V gene encodes CDR1 SGHNT and CDR2 YYREEE (reference sequence). V lost 2 bases to trimming and J lost 2 bases, with 12 bases between them. CDR3 in amino acids: CASSFGDLYTDTQYF. CDR3 DNA sequence: TGTGCCAGCAGCTTTGGGGATTTATACACAGATACGCAGTATTTT.

The rearrangement joins TRBV6-6 to TRBJ1-1; the match to TRBD1 covers 11 bases. In germline, CDR1 is MNHNY, CDR2 SVGAGI (reference sequence). This CDR3 is 15 amino acids long. The junction had 6 bases not matched to a gene; V was cut back by 5 bases and J by 4 bases. CDR3 amino acids: CASSVGQGVSTEAFF. CDR3 in DNA: TGTGCCAGCAGTGTGGGACAGGGGGTGAGCACTGAAGCTTTCTTT.

Here the CDR3 DNA reads TGTGCCAGCAGTTTACCCGGGGTAGGGAGCAATCAGCCCCAGCATTTT. This codes for CASSLPGVGSNQPQHF. The chain combines TRBV27 with TRBJ1-5, with unresolved D. The length of the CDR3 is 16 residues. Trimming stripped 2 bases from V and 1 base from J, with 12 bases between. Germline CDR1 reads MNHEY; CDR2 reads SMNVEV (reference sequence).

The chain combines TRBV7-9 with TRBJ1-4, with D perhaps TRBD1 (5 bases). Trimming pared 5 bases from V and 8 bases from J, leaving 21 bases between. CDR1 is SEHNR and CDR2 is FQNEAQ in the germline V gene (reference sequence). The length of the CDR3 is 16 residues. The CDR3 DNA follows: TGTGCCAGCAGCACGCGGACACCGAACAGAAGGGAAAAACTGTTTTTT. It codes for CASSTRTPNRREKLFF.

The J gene is TRBJ1-2, the V gene TRBV27; D remains ambiguous. Trimming stripped 0 bases from V and 5 bases from J, with 13 bases between. The CDR3 has 15 residues. Germline assignment: CDR1 MNHEY and CDR2 SMNVEV (reference sequence). Here the CDR3 DNA reads TGTGCCAGCAGTTTATCCCGGACGGGATTATATGGCTACACCTTC. Protein sequence: CASSLSRTGLYGYTF.

The V gene is TRBV6-1, the J gene TRBJ2-1; TRBD2 matches at 8 bases. After removal of 6 bases from V and 4 bases from J, the junction contained 5 bases not matched to a gene. Per germline, CDR1 MNHNS and CDR2 SASEGT. The CDR3 has 14 amino acids. CDR3 coding DNA: TGTGCCAGCAGGCCAGCGGGGGATTACAATGAGCAGTTCTTC. As protein: CASRPAGDYNEQFF.

The rearrangement joins TRBV7-2 to TRBJ2-7, with D perhaps TRBD1 (5 bases). V lost 3 bases and J lost 3, with 6 bases in between. The germline V gene has CDR1 SGHTA and CDR2 FQGNSA. The CDR3 sequence is 12 residues long. As DNA, the CDR3 is TGTGCCAGCAGCTTGGACATCTACGAGCAGTACTTC. Translation gives CASSLDIYEQYF.

The chain combines TRBV4-2 with TRBJ2-7; TRBD1 agrees at 7 bases. Germline values: CDR1 LGHNA, CDR2 YNFKEQ. The length of the CDR3 is 17 residues. J gave up 2 bases and V 0 bases, and 10 bases lay outside the gene matches. The CDR3 is CASSQDYRDSFTYEQYF. Here the CDR3 DNA reads TGTGCCAGCAGCCAAGACTACCGGGACAGTTTTACCTACGAGCAGTACTTC.

The gene calls are TRBV4-1 and TRBJ2-1; 9 nucleotides align to TRBD2. The CDR3 consists of 16 residues. Trimming at V came to 4 bases and at J to 6 bases, leaving 10 bases not matched to a gene. CDR1 and CDR2 from the germline V gene are MGHRA and YSYEKL. In DNA form, the CDR3 reads TGCGCCAGCAGCCGAACGGGACTAGCCCCCTTCAATGAGCAGTTCTTC. Residues: CASSRTGLAPFNEQFF.

This chain uses TRBV6-6 with TRBJ1-5; no reliable D call. V was clipped by 6 bases and J by 0 bases, with 9 bases between them. CDR1 and CDR2 from the germline V gene are MNHNY and SVGAGI (reference sequence). The CDR3 has 14 amino acids. CDR3 coding DNA: TGTGCCAGCAGCACAGATGATAGCAATCAGCCCCAGCATTTT. Protein product: CASSTDDSNQPQHF.

This clone was counted once. CDR3: CASSFRDRGAYEQYF. The CDR3 DNA is TGTGCCAGCAGCTTCCGGGACAGGGGGGCCTACGAGCAGTACTTC. J is TRBJ2-7 and V is TRBV13, with 11 positions matching TRBD1. Germline-derived CDR1 and CDR2 are PRHDT and FYEKMQ (reference sequence). After removal of 3 bases from V and 2 bases from J, the junction contained 3 bases not matched to a gene. CDR3 length equals 15 residues. Drawing the rest from reference TRBV13 and TRBJ2-7, the complete variable domain is AAGVIQSPRHLIKEKRETATLKCYPIPRHDTVYWYQQGPGQDPQFLISFYEKMQSDKGSIPDRFSAQQFSDYHSELNMSSLELGDSALYFCASSFRDRGAYEQYFGPGTRLTVT.

This sequence joins TRBV11-2 and TRBJ2-7; D possibly corresponds to TRBD1 (5 bases). V was shortened by 0 bases and J by 6 bases, with 9 bases between the two germline ends. Germline V gives CDR1 SGHAT, CDR2 FQNNGV. This CDR3 spans 13 amino acids. CDR3 nucleotides: TGTGCCAGCAGCTTAGATCAGGGCCGCGAGCAGTACTTC. This gives the protein CASSLDQGREQYF.

The chain combines TRBV15 with TRBJ2-7; TRBD1 matches 7 bases. The CDR3 covers 14 residues. V was clipped by 3 bases and J by 6 bases; unmatched bases: 8. In germline, CDR1 is LNHNV, CDR2 YYDKDF (reference sequence). CDR3 bases: TGTGCCACCAGCAGCCGGGACAGATCGGGCGAGCAGTACTTC. It specifies CATSSRDRSGEQYF.

The gene calls are TRBV2 and TRBJ2-7; perhaps TRBD2 as D (5 bases). The CDR3 spans 13 residues. Between the trimmed V and J ends, which lost 2 bases and 2 bases, there was a span of 7 bases. Germline V lookup: CDR1 SNHLY, CDR2 FYNNEI. Here the CDR3 DNA reads TGTGCCAGCAGTGAAAGAGGGACCTACGAGCAGTACTTC. It is translated as CASSERGTYEQYF.

V and J are TRBV5-1 and TRBJ1-6, with 7 bases identical to TRBD1. Unmatched junction bases numbered 7, after V lost 5 bases and J lost 5 bases. This CDR3 spans 15 amino acids. Germline V gives CDR1 SGHRS, CDR2 YFSETQ. CDR3 DNA sequence: TGCGCCAGCAGTGACCCGGGACAGCATAATTCACCCCTCCACTTT. The encoded protein is CASSDPGQHNSPLHF.

V and J are TRBV9 and TRBJ2-5; TRBD1 might be the D (5 bases). Trimming removed 3 bases from V and 3 bases from J, with 15 bases in between. This CDR3 is 15 amino acids long. Germline CDR1 is SGDLS and CDR2 is YYNGEE. The chain's CDR3 is CASSALSTDEETQYF. CDR3 coding DNA: TGTGCCAGCAGCGCCCTCTCGACAGACGAAGAGACCCAGTACTTC.

The V call is TRBV9, the J call TRBJ1-6; D uncertain. V was pared by 2 bases and J by 4 bases, with 13 bases between. The germline gives CDR1 SGDLS, CDR2 YYNGEE. This CDR3 is built from 16 residues. CDR3 in amino acids: CASSVAGDVYNSPLHF. The CDR3 DNA reads as TGTGCCAGCAGCGTGGCAGGAGACGTTTATAATTCACCCCTCCACTTT.

The chain combines TRBV2 with TRBJ1-4; D gene uncertain. The CDR3 has 12 amino acids. Trimming cost V 4 bases and J 2 bases, with 2 bases left between them. The V gene's germline CDR1 is SNHLY and CDR2 FYNNEI. This CDR3 reads CASSVTNEKLFF. CDR3 nucleotide sequence: TGTGCCAGCAGTGTTACTAATGAAAAACTGTTTTTT.

The gene calls are TRBV2 and TRBJ1-5; no reliable D call. V was pared by 6 bases and J by 2 bases, with 8 bases between. The CDR3 runs to 13 residues. Looked up from germline, CDR1 is SNHLY and CDR2 is FYNNEI. The CDR3 sequence is CASRVYGNQPQHF. The DNA of the CDR3 is TGTGCCAGCAGAGTGTACGGCAATCAGCCCCAGCATTTT.

V usage is TRBV5-1 and J usage is TRBJ2-5, with 8 bases fitting TRBD1. The CDR3 loop spans 14 amino acids. The junction had 4 bases not matched to a gene; V was cut back by 1 base and J by 5 bases. Germline CDR1 reads SGHRS; CDR2 reads YFSETQ. The CDR3 nucleotides read TGCGCCAGCAGCTTGACAGGGGGGAGGGAGACCCAGTACTTC. Its protein is CASSLTGGRETQYF. Drawing the rest from reference TRBV5-1 and TRBJ2-5, the complete variable domain is KAGVTQTPRYLIKTRGQQVTLSCSPISGHRSVSWYQQTPGQGLQFLFEYFSETQRNKGNFPGRFSGRQFSNSRSEMNVSTLELGDSALYLCASSLTGGRETQYFGPGTRLLVL.

V and J are TRBV5-5 and TRBJ2-3; no definite D call. CDR1 and CDR2 from the germline V gene are SGHKS and YYEKEE (reference sequence). This CDR3 is built from 11 residues. V was pared by 3 bases and J by 7 bases, with 6 bases between. The CDR3 here is CASSSQNTQYF. Written as DNA, the CDR3 is TGTGCCAGCAGCTCTCAAAATACGCAGTATTTT.

As DNA, the CDR3 is TGCGCCAGCAGCTTCCGGCAGATCTATGGCTACACCTTC. Encoded protein: CASSFRQIYGYTF. This chain links TRBV5-1 with TRBJ1-2; D is undetermined. CDR3 length: 13 amino acids. The ends were cut back, 2 bases at V and 4 bases at J, with 9 bases in the middle. Germline V gives CDR1 SGHRS, CDR2 YFSETQ.

The chain employs TRBV4-1 and TRBJ2-7; TRBD1 agrees at 10 bases. The CDR3 is 18 residues long. Per germline, CDR1 MGHRA and CDR2 YSYEKL. After removal of 2 bases from V and 2 bases from J, the junction contained 12 bases not matched to a gene. The CDR3 region has the DNA TGCGCCAGCAGCCAAAAGGGGGGCCGACAGGGGGCGCCCTACGAGCAGTACTTC. It specifies CASSQKGGRQGAPYEQYF.

V gene TRBV7-2 combines with J gene TRBJ1-2; possibly TRBD1 for D (5 bases). The CDR3 loop spans 16 amino acids. Germline CDR1 and CDR2: SGHTA and FQGNSA. The V gene lost 5 bases and the J gene lost 0 bases, with 16 bases spanning the gap. The CDR3 reads CASSVSRQTSNYGYTF. For the CDR3, the DNA is TGTGCCAGCAGCGTTTCCCGACAGACCTCTAACTATGGCTACACCTTC.

V usage is TRBV2 and J usage is TRBJ2-5; 7 bases line up with TRBD2. The germline CDR1 and CDR2 sequences are SNHLY and FYNNEI. The V gene end was trimmed by 4 bases and the J gene end by 5 bases; junction bases not matched to a gene: 4. CDR3 length: 13 residues. DNA for the CDR3: TGTGCCAGCAGTGGGGACTACCGCGAGACCCAGTACTTC. Protein product: CASSGDYRETQYF. Complete variable domain (other parts from reference TRBV2 and TRBJ2-5): EPEVTQTPSHQVTQMGQEVILRCVPISNHLYFYWYRQILGQKVEFLVSFYNNEISEKSEIFDDQFSVERPDGSNFTLKIRSTKLEDSAMYFCASSGDYRETQYFGPGTRLLVL.

The chain is built from TRBV23-1 and TRBJ2-7, with 8 bases fitting TRBD2. TRBV23-1 is flagged as an ORF with uncertain function. The CDR3 is made up of 14 amino acids. The V segment lost 5 bases and the J segment 7 bases; nucleotides outside the gene matches: 10. The CDR3 nucleotides read TGCGCCAGCAGTTACCTCGGGAGGGCGGGAGAGCAGTACTTC. Translating it yields CASSYLGRAGEQYF.

The chain couples TRBV7-2 to TRBJ2-7; no reliable D call. CDR3 length: 13 residues. With 2 bases removed from V and 3 bases from J, the gap between germline ends came to 8 bases. Germline V gives CDR1 SGHTA, CDR2 FQGNSA. The CDR3 region has the DNA TGTGCCAGCAGCTTAAGCGACTTCTACGAGCAGTACTTC. This gives the protein CASSLSDFYEQYF.

The V gene is TRBV11-1, the J gene TRBJ2-5, with D possibly TRBD2 on 7 matching bases. CDR1 is SGHAT, CDR2 FQDESV, per germline (reference sequence). The V end lost 5 bases, the J end lost 2 bases, and 12 bases lay between the germline ends. The CDR3 runs to 14 residues. The CDR3, as DNA: TGTGCCAGCAGCGCCGAGGGGGGGCAAGAGACCCAGTACTTC. Residues: CASSAEGGQETQYF. Combining the CDR3 with reference TRBV11-1 and TRBJ2-5 gives the whole variable domain EAEVAQSPRYKITEKSQAVAFWCDPISGHATLYWYRQILGQGPELLVQFQDESVVDDSQLPKDRFSAERLKGVDSTLKIQPAELGDSAMYLCASSAEGGQETQYFGPGTRLLVL.

The chain employs TRBV9 and TRBJ1-1; D is unclear. This CDR3 comprises 13 residues. V lost 2 bases, J lost 2 bases, and 7 bases lay in between. The germline gives CDR1 SGDLS, CDR2 YYNGEE. In nucleotides, the CDR3 is TGTGCCAGCAGCGTCGACGGTAACACTGAAGCTTTCTTT. Its translation is CASSVDGNTEAFF.

J is TRBJ1-2 and V is TRBV2; TRBD1 matches at 9 bases. Trimming cost V 7 bases and J 8 bases; bases outside gene matches: 11. Germline CDR1 and CDR2: SNHLY and FYNNEI. The CDR3 spans 14 residues. CDR3 loop: CASTRPGQGVGYTF. CDR3 nucleotides: TGTGCCAGCACCAGACCGGGACAGGGAGTAGGCTACACCTTC.

A few counts support this clone. The CDR3 region is CASTYGNRAGEQFF. Written as DNA, the CDR3 is TGCGCCAGCACCTACGGGAACCGGGCAGGTGAGCAGTTCTTC. The V gene is TRBV5-1, the J gene TRBJ2-1, with D possibly matching TRBD2 (5 bases). Germline CDR1 and CDR2: SGHRS and YFSETQ. The CDR3 has 14 amino acids. Between the trimmed V and J ends, which lost 6 bases and 9 bases, there was a span of 19 bases. The full variable domain, its missing parts supplied by reference TRBV5-1 and TRBJ2-1, is KAGVTQTPRYLIKTRGQQVTLSCSPISGHRSVSWYQQTPGQGLQFLFEYFSETQRNKGNFPGRFSGRQFSNSRSEMNVSTLELGDSALYLCASTYGNRAGEQFFGPGTRLTVL.